The clone carrying this T cell receptor (beta chain) was picked up a small number of times. This CDR3 has 17 amino acids. Trimming took 5 bases from V and 0 from J, leaving 19 bases between them. CDR1 is MDHEN and CDR2 is SYDVKM in the germline V gene. These data are taken from a study of T-cell reconstitution after alpha-beta-depleted transplantation in children. The authors prepared the TCRbeta library with unique molecular identifiers. TCRdb re-called the PCR reads with MiXCR, one entry per CDR3 protein. The sample has 500,000 to 650,000 distinct CDR3 sequences; 10% to 15% are singletons. This chain uses TRBV28 with TRBJ2-5, with D perhaps matching TRBD1 (6 bases). The input for sequencing was PBMCs, mostly from graft donor cells, taken 360 days after TCRalphabeta/CD19-depleted stem cell transplant. This TCR derives from a male patient aged 10 to 17 who had a stem cell transplant for acute myeloid leukemia, so the T cells may come from the graft donor. The CDR3 region is CASSTLHRVVYQETQYF. CDR3 in DNA: TGTGCCAGCAGTACTCTCCACAGGGTAGTTTACCAAGAGACCCAGTACTTC.